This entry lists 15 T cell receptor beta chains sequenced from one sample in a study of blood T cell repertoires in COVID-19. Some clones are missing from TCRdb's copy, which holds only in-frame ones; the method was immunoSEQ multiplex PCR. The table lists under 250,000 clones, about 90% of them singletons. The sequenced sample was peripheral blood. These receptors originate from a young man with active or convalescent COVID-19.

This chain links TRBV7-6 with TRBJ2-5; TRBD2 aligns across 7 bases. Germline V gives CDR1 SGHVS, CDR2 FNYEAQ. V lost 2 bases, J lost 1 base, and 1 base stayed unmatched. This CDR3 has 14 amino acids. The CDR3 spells CASSLSGGQETQYF. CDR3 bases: TGTGCCAGCAGCTTATCGGGGGGCCAAGAGACCCAGTACTTC.

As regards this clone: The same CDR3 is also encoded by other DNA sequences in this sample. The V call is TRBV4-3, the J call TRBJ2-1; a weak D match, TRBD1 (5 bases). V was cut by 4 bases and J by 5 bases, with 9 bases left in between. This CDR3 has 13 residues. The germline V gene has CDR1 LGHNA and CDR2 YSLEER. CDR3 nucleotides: TGCGCCAGCAGCCCAGGGATAAACAATGAGCAGTTCTTC. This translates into CASSPGINNEQFF.

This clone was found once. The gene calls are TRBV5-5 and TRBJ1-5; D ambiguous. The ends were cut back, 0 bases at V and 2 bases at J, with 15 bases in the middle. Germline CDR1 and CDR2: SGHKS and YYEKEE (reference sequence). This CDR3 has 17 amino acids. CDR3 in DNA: TGTGCCAGCAGCTTGGGAGTGCCGGAGGTGGGCAATCAGCCCCAGCATTTT. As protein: CASSLGVPEVGNQPQHF.

CDR3 in amino acids: CASSQDSGESYNEQFF. The CDR3 region has the DNA TGTGCCAGCAGCCAAGACAGCGGTGAATCCTACAATGAGCAGTTCTTC. V is TRBV3-1 (or the pseudogene TRBV3-2) and J is TRBJ2-1, with D possibly being TRBD2 (5 bases). V lost 0 bases, J lost 1 base, and 10 bases lay in between. Germline V gene data show CDR1 as LGHDT and CDR2 as YNNKEL (reference sequence). The length of the CDR3 is 16 residues.

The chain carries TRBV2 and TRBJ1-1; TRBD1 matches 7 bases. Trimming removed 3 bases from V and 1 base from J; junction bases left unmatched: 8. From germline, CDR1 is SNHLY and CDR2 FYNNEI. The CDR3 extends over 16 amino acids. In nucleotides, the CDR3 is TGTGCCAGCAGTGACGGCAGGGGGATGCGGAACACTGAAGCTTTCTTT. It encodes CASSDGRGMRNTEAFF.

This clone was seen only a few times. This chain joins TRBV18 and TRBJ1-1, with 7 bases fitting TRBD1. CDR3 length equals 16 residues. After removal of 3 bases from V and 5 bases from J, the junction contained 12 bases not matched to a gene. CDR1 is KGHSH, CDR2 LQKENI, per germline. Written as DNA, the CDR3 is TGTGCCAGCTCACCCGAGGGGGCCCGTCCCGAAACTGAAGCTTTCTTT. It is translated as CASSPEGARPETEAFF. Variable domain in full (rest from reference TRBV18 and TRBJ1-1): NAGVMQNPRHLVRRRGQEARLRCSPMKGHSHVYWYRQLPEEGLKFMVYLQKENIIDESGMPKERFSAEFPKEGPSILRIQQVVRGDSAAYFCASSPEGARPETEAFFGQGTRLTVV.

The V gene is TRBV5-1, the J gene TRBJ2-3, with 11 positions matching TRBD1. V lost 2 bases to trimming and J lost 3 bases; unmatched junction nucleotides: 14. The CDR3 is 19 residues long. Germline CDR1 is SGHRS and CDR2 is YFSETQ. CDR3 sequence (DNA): TGCGCCAGCAGCTTCACAATCAACCTAGGACAGGGGGCGACAGATACGCAGTATTTT. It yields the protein CASSFTINLGQGATDTQYF.

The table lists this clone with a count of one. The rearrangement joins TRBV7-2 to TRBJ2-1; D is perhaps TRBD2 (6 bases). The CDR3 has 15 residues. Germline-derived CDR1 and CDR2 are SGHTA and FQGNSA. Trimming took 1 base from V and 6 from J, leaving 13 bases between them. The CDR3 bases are TGTGCCAGCAGCTTAGTCCCTAGCGTGTTCAATGAGCAGTTCTTC. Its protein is CASSLVPSVFNEQFF. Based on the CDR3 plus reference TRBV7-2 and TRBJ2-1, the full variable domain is GAGVSQSPSNKVTEKGKDVELRCDPISGHTALYWYRQSLGQGLEFLIYFQGNSAPDKSGLPSDRFSAERTGGSVSTLTIQRTQQEDSAVYLCASSLVPSVFNEQFFGPGTRLTVL.

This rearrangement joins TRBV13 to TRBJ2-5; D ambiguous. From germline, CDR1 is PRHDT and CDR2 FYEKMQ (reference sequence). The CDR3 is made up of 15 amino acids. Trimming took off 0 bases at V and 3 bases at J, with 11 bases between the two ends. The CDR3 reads CASSLGWPQKETQYF. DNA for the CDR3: TGTGCCAGCAGCTTAGGCTGGCCCCAAAAAGAGACCCAGTACTTC.

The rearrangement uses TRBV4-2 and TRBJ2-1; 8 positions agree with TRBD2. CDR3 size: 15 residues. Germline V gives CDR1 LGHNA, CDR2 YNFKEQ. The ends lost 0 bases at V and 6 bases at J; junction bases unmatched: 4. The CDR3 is CASSQEILAANEQFF. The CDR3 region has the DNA TGTGCCAGCAGCCAAGAGATACTAGCGGCCAATGAGCAGTTCTTC.

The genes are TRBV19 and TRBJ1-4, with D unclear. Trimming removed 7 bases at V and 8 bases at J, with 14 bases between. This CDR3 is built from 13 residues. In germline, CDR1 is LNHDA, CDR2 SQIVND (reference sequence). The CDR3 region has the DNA TGTGCCAGTATGAGAGGTTTTTCGGAAAAACTGTTTTTT. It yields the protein CASMRGFSEKLFF.

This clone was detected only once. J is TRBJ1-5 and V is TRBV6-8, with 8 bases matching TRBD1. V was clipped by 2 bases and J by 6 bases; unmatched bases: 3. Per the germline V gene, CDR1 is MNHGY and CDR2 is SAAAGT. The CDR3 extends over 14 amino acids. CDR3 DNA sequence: TGTGCCAGCAGTTACGCCAGGGGGCGTCAGCCCCAGCATTTT. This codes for CASSYARGRQPQHF.

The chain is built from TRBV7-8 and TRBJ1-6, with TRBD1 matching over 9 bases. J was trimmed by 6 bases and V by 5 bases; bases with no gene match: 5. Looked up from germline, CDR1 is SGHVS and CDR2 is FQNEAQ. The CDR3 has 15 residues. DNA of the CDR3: TGTGCCAGCAGCCCAAGACAGGGGGGTAATTCACCCCTCCACTTT. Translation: CASSPRQGGNSPLHF. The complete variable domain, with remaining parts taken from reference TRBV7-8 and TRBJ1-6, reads GAGVSQSPRYKVAKRGQDVALRCDPISGHVSLFWYQQALGQGPEFLTYFQNEAQLDKSGLPSDRFFAERPEGSVSTLKIQRTQQEDSAVYLCASSPRQGGNSPLHFGNGTRLTVT.

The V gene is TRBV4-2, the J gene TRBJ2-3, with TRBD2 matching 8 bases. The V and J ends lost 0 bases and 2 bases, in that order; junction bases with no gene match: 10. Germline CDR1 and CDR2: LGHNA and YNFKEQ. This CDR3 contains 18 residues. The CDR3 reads CASSQDGRAGVITDTQYF. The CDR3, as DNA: TGTGCCAGCAGCCAAGATGGCAGAGCGGGAGTTATCACAGATACGCAGTATTTT.

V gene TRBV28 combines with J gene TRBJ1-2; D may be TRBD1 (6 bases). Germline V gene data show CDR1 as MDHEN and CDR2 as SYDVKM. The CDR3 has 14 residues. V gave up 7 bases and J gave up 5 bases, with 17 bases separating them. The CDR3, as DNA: TGTGCCAGCACCAATGGGCCAGGGGAGTATGGCTACACCTTC. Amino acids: CASTNGPGEYGYTF.